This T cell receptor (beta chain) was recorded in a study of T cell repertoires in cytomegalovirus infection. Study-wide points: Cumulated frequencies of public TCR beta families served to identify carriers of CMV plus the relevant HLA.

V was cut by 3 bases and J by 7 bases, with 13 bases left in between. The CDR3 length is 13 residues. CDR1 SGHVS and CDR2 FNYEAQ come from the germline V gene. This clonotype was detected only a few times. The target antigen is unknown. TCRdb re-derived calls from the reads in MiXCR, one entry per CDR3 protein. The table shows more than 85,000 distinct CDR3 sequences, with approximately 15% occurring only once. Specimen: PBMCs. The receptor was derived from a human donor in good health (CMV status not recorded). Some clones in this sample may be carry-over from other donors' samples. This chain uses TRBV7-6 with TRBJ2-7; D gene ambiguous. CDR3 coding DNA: TGTGCCAGCAGCTTTAGTACCAGCTCTGAGCAGTACTTC. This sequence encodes CASSFSTSSEQYF.